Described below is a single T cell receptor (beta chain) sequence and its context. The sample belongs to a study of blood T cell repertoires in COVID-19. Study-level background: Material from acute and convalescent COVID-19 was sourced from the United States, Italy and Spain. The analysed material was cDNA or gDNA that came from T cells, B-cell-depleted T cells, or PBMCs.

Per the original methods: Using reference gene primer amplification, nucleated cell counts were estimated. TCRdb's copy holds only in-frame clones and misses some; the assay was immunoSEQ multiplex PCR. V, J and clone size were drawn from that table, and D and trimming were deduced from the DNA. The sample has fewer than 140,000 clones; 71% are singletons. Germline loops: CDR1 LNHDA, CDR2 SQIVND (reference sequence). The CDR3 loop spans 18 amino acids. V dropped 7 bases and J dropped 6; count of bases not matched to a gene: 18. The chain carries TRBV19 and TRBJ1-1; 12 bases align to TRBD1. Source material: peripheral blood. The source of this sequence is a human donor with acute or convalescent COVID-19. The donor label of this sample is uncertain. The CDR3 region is CASTFRIPIGTGGSEAFF. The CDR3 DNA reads TGTGCCAGTACTTTTCGGATCCCTATTGGGACAGGGGGCTCTGAAGCTTTCTTT.